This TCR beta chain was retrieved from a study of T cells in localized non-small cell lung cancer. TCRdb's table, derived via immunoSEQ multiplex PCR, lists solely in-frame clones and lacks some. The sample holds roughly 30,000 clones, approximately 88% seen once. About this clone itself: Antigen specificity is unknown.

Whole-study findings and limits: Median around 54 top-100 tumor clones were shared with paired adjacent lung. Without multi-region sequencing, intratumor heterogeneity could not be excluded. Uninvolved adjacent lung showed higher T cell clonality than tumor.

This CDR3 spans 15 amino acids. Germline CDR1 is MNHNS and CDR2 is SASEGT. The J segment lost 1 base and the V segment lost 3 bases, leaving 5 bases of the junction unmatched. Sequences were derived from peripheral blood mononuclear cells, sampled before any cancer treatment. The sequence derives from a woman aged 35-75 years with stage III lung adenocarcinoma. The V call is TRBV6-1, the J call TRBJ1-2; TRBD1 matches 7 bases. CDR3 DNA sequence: TGTGCCAGCAGTGATAGGGGACAGCTTAACTATGGCTACACCTTC. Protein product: CASSDRGQLNYGYTF.